Listed below are T cell receptor beta chains from one sample, sequenced in a study of cytomegalovirus exposure and HLA in healthy donors. Generated by immunoSEQ multiplex PCR, the TCRdb table keeps only in-frame clones and is missing some. Here the sample spans approximately 160,000 clones, 65% to 85% being singletons. Sequencing input: PBMCs. The receptors originated from a man aged 50-60 years in good health and CMV-seropositive. Each CDR3 is given with its conserved first and last residue. A D gene is named only where the DNA matches it firmly. Clone size is not always given. Where it is, it says once, few, many or a class for expanded clones.

j_call,v_call,d_call,clone_size,cdr3_aa,cdr3_nt
TRBJ2-7,TRBV4-1,TRBD1,NA,CASSQDRVHEQYF,TGCGCCAGCAGCCAGGACAGGGTACACGAGCAGTACTTC
TRBJ2-3,TRBV27,NA,NA,CASSLRLLGTDTQYF,TGTGCCAGCAGTCTCCGGTTACTAGGGACAGATACGCAGTATTTT
TRBJ2-2,TRBV6-5,TRBD1,NA,CASSWDRANTGELFF,TGTGCCAGCAGTTGGGACAGGGCAAACACCGGGGAGCTGTTTTTT
TRBJ2-1,TRBV6-5,NA,NA,CASSYRLGNEQFF,TGTGCCAGCAGTTACAGGCTCGGGAATGAGCAGTTCTTC
TRBJ1-4,TRBV4-2,NA,once,CASSRATNEKLFF,TGTGCCAGCAGCCGAGCAACTAATGAAAAACTGTTTTTT
TRBJ2-2,TRBV2,TRBD2,NA,CASSVAGVVVGELFF,TGTGCCAGCAGTGTAGCGGGAGTCGTTGTCGGGGAGCTGTTTTTT
TRBJ2-3,TRBV4-2,NA,NA,CASSQDPRQSTTDTQYF,TGTGCCAGCAGCCAAGATCCTAGGCAATCTACCACAGATACGCAGTATTTT
TRBJ2-3,TRBV6-1,TRBD2,NA,CASSELGIAGDTQYF,TGTGCCAGCAGTGAGCTTGGAATAGCGGGAGATACGCAGTATTTT
TRBJ2-2,TRBV7-8,TRBD1,NA,CASSLRVGGFGTGKNTGELFF,TGTGCCAGCAGCTTAAGAGTCGGGGGTTTCGGGACAGGGAAGAACACCGGGGAGCTGTTTTTT
TRBJ2-7,TRBV5-6,TRBD2,NA,CASSPSQRGTYEQYF,TGTGCCAGCAGCCCCTCCCAGCGGGGGACCTACGAGCAGTACTTC
TRBJ2-7,TRBV25-1,TRBD2,few,CASSNGLAENYEQYF,TGTGCCAGCAGTAACGGACTAGCGGAAAACTACGAGCAGTACTTC